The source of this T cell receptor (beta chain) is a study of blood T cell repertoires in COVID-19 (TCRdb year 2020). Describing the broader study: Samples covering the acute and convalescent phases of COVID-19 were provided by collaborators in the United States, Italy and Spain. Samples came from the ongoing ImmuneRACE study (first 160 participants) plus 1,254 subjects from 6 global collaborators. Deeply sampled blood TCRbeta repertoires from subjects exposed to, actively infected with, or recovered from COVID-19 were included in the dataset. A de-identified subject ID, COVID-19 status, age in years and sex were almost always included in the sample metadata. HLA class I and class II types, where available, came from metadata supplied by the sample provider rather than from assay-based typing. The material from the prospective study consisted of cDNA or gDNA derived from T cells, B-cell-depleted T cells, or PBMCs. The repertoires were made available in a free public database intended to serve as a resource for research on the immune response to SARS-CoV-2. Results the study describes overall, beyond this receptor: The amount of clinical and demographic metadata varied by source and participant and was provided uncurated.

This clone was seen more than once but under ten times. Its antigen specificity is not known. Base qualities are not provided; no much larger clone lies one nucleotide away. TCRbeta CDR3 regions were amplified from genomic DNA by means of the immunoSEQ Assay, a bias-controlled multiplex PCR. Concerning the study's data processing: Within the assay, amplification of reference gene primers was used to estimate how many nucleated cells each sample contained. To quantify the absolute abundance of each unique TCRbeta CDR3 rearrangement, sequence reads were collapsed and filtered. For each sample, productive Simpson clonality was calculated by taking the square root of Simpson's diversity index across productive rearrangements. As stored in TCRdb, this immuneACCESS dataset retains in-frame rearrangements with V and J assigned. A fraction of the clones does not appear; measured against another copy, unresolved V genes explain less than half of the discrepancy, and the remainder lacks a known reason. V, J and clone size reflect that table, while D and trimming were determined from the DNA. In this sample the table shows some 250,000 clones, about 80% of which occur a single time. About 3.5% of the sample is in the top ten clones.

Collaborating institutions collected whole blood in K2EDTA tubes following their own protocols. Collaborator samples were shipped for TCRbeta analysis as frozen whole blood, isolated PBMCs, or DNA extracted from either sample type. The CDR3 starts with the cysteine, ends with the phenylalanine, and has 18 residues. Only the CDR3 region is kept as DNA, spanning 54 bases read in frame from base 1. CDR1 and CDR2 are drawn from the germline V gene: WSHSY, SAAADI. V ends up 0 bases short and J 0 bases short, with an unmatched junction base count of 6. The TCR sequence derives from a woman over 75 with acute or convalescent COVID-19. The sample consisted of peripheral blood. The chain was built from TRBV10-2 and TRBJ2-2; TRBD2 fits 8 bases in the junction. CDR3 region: CASSESASGSSNTGELFF. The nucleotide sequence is TGCGCCAGCAGTGAGTCGGCTAGCGGGTCTTCGAACACCGGGGAGCTGTTTTTT.